This T cell receptor beta chain came from a study of Ad26.COV2.S vaccination and SARS-CoV-2 variants (dated by TCRdb to 2020 to 2023). In terms of the full investigation: The specificity and breadth of SARS-CoV-2-reactive T cell receptors after Ad26.COV2.S vaccination were assessed by TCRbeta repertoire sequencing. A total of approximately 30 samples were included in the TCR-sequenced set, comprising some 20 Ad26.COV2.S vaccine recipients, 5 placebo recipients and 8 SARS-CoV-2 convalescent individuals.

General findings and caveats noted by the study authors: According to the authors, total T cell responses may have been underestimated by the TCR breadth and depth analyses. Spike-specific TCR breadth was higher in Ad26.COV2.S recipients than in placebo recipients (P = 0.0014). Substantial breadth of spike-specific CD8+ and CD4+ T cell responses was reported after vaccination. Non-spike TCR breadth was comparable between vaccine and placebo recipients, consistent with the vaccine containing only spike.

Of note for this clone: Its antigen has not been determined. Per-base quality was not reported, and no clone a single base away is much larger than it.

The time point label, read with the paper, signifies: individuals recovered from natural SARS-CoV-2 infection. The immunoSEQ Assay was the method used to sequence TCRbeta CDR3 regions. After extraction, genomic DNA underwent amplification by bias-controlled multiplex PCR, followed by high-throughput sequencing. From the authors' description of their analysis: To quantify the absolute abundance of every unique TCRbeta CDR3 region, sequences were collapsed and filtered. T cell fraction was estimated by normalizing TCRbeta template counts to usable DNA, which was measured by amplifying reference genes present in all nucleated cells. Repertoire TCRs were annotated as SARS-CoV-2-specific by exact matching of V gene, CDR3 amino acid sequence and J gene to a known reactive TCR set. The reference SARS-CoV-2 TCR set came from MIRA and was filtered for enrichment in COVID-19-positive ImmuneCODE repertoires, removing public or cross-reactive TCRs. Using the MIRA antigens, annotated TCRs were further analysed by specific ORF or by position within an ORF. Depth was the summed frequency of annotated unique rearrangements, while breadth was defined as annotated unique rearrangements over total unique productive rearrangements. TCR breadth was compared between groups using two-sided Wilcoxon rank-sum tests. Imported from immuneACCESS, the table was reduced by TCRdb to in-frame sequences with V and J called. These copies leave out some clones; in studies compared against another copy, an unresolved V gene accounts for under half, and the cause of the remainder is not known. The D gene and trimming were derived from the DNA, and the V and J assignments and clone size from that table. Recorded for this sample are around 370,000 clones; 90% to 95% of them occurred a single time. The ten largest clones represent 3.9% of the sample.

Here the sequenced sample was peripheral blood, taken after recovery from COVID-19. The TCR was taken from a human donor who had recovered from COVID-19.

The sequence in DNA is TGTGCCAGCAGTTTAGACCGGGGATCACCCCTCCACTTT. The translation is CASSLDRGSPLHF. The V and J segments used are TRBV12-3 or TRBV12-4 and TRBJ1-6, with the D segment identity uncertain. V is shortened by 1 base, J by 10 bases, and the region joining them spans 8 bases. From cysteine to phenylalanine, the CDR3 is 13 amino acids long. The CDR3 DNA has 39 bases and is translated from base 1.